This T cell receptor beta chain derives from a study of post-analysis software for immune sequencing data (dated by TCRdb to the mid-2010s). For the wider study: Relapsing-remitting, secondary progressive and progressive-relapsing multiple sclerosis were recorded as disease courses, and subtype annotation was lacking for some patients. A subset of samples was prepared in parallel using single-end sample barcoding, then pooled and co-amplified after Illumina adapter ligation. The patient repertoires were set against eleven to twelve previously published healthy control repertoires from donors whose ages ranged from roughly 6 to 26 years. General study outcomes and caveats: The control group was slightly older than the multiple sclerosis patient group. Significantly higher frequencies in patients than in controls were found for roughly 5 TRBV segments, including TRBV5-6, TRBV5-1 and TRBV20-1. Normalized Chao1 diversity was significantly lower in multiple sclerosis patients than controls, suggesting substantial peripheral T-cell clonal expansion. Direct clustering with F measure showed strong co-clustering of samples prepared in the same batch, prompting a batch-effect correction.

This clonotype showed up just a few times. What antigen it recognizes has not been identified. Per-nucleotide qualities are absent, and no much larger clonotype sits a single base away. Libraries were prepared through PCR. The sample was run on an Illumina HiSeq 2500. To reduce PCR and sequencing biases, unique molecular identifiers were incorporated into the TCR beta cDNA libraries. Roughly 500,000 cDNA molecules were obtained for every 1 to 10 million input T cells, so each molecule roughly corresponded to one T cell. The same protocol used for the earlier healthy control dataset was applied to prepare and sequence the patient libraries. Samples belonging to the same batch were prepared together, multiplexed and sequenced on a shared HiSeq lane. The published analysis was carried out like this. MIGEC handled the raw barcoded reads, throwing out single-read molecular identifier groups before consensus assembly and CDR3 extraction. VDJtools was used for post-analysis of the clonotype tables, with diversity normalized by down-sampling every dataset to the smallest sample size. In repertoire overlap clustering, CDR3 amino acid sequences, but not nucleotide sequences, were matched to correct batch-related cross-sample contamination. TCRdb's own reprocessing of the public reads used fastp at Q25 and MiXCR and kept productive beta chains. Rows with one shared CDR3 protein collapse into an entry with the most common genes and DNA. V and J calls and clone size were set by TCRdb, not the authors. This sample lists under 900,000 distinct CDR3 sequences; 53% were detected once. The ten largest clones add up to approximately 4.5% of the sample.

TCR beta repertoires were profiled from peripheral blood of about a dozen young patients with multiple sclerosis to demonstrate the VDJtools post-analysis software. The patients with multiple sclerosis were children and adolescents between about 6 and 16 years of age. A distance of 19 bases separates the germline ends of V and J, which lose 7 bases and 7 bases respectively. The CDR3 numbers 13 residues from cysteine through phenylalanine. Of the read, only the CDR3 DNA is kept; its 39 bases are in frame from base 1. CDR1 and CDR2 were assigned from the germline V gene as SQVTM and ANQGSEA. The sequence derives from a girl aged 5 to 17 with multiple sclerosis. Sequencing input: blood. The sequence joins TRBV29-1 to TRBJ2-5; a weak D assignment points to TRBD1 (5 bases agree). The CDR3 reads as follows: CSARTRLALTQYF. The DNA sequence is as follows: TGCAGCGCAAGGACAAGGTTAGCCTTGACCCAGTACTTC.